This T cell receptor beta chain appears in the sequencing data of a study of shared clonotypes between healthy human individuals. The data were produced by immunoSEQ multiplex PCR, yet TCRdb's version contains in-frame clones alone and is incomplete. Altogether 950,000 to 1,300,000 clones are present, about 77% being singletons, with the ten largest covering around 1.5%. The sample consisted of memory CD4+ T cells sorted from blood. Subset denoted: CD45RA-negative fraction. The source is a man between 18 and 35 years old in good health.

CDR3 sequence: CASSPQGIHNSPLHF. The CDR3 DNA reads TGTGCCAGCTCACCCCAGGGAATTCATAATTCACCCCTCCACTTT. The rearrangement joins TRBV18 to TRBJ1-6; TRBD1 is a possible D gene (5 bases). Trimming removed 3 bases from V and 5 bases from J, with 11 bases in between. Per germline, CDR1 KGHSH and CDR2 LQKENI. The CDR3 length is 15 residues.